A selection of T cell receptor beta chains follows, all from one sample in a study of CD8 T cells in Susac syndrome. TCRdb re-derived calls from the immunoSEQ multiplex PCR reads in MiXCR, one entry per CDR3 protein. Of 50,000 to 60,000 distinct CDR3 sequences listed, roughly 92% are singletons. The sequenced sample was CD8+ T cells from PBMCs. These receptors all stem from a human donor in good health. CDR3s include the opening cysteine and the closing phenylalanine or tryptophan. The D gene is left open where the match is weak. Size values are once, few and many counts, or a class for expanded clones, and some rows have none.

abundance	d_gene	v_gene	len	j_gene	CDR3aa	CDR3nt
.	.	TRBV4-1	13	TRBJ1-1	CASSQDLYELAFF	TGCGCCAGCAGCCAAGATTTGTACGAATTGGCTTTCTTT
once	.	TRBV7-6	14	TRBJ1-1	CASSLNQENTEAFF	TGTGCCAGCAGCTTAAACCAGGAGAACACTGAAGCTTTCTTT
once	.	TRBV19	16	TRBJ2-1	CASSIVGLSSYNEQFF	TGTGCCAGTAGTATAGTGGGGCTTAGCTCCTACAATGAGCAGTTCTTC
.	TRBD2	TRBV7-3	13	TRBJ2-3	CASSHGGVDTQYF	TGTGCCAGCAGCCATGGGGGGGTAGATACGCAGTATTTT
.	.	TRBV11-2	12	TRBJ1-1	CASPAGVGEAFF	TGTGCCAGCCCGGCTGGGGTGGGTGAAGCTTTCTTT
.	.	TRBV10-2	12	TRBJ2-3	CASTNRADTQYF	TGCGCCAGCACCAACAGGGCAGATACGCAGTATTTT
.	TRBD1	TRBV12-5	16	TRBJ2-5	CASGSRDRGLGETQYF	TGTGCTAGTGGTTCCCGGGACAGGGGTTTGGGGGAGACCCAGTACTTC
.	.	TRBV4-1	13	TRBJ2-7	CASSQGPSYEQYF	TGCGCCAGCAGCCAAGGTCCCAGCTACGAGCAGTACTTC
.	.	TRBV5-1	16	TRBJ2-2	CASSPFTRDNTGELFF	TGCGCCAGCAGCCCCTTCACCAGGGATAACACCGGGGAGCTGTTTTTT
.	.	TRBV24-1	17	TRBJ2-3	CATSDDKTVVSTDTQYF	TGTGCCACCAGTGATGACAAGACGGTGGTAAGCACAGATACGCAGTATTTT
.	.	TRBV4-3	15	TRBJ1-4	CASSRRGGANEKLFF	TGCGCCAGCAGCCGCCGAGGGGGGGCTAATGAAAAACTGTTTTTT
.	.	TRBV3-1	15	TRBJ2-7	CASSPGDASSYEQYF	TGTGCCAGCAGCCCGGGGGACGCCAGCTCCTACGAGCAGTACTTC
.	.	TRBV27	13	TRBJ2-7	CASRLTPTYEQYF	TGTGCCAGCAGGTTAACCCCCACTTACGAGCAGTACTTC
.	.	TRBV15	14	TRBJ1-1	CAASRAWGKTEAFF	TGTGCCGCCAGCAGAGCTTGGGGGAAGACTGAAGCTTTCTTT
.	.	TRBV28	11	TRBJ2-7	CATKQGYEQYF	TGTGCCACCAAACAGGGCTACGAGCAGTACTTC
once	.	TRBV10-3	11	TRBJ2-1	CAISEEYEQFF	TGTGCCATCAGTGAGGAGTATGAGCAGTTCTTC
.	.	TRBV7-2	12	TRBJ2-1	CASSPTRNEQFF	TGTGCCAGCAGCCCAACCAGGAATGAGCAGTTCTTC
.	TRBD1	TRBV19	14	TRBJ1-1	CASIRDRENTEAFF	TGTGCCAGTATCCGGGACAGGGAGAACACTGAAGCTTTCTTT
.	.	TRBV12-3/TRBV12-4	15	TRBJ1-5	CASSLELNSNQPQHF	TGTGCCAGCAGTTTGGAATTGAATAGCAATCAGCCCCAGCATTTT
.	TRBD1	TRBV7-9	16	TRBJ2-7	CASSSTWTGSRHEQYF	TGTGCCAGCAGCTCGACATGGACAGGGTCTCGGCACGAGCAGTACTTC
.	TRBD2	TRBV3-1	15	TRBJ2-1	CASSLGRASYNEQFF	TGTGCCAGCAGCCTGGGGAGGGCTTCGTACAATGAGCAGTTCTTC
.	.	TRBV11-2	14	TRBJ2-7	CASSSRDNPYEQYF	TGTGCCAGCAGCTCCCGGGACAACCCCTACGAGCAGTACTTC
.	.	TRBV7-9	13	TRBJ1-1	CASSWGGATEAFF	TGTGCCAGCAGCTGGGGGGGGGCCACTGAAGCTTTCTTT
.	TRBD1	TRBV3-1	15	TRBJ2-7	CASSQDEGARYEQYF	TGTGCCAGCAGCCAAGACGAGGGGGCGCGCTACGAGCAGTACTTC
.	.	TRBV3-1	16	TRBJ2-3	CASSPSAGLAQITQYF	TGTGCCAGCAGCCCCTCAGCGGGCCTAGCACAGATAACGCAGTATTTT
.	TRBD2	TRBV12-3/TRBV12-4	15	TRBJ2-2	CASSPRGGYNGELFF	TGTGCCAGCAGTCCTCGGGGGGGCTATAACGGGGAGCTGTTTTTT
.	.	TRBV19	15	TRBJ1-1	CASILFGGANTEAFF	TGTGCCAGTATTCTCTTCGGCGGAGCGAACACTGAAGCTTTCTTT
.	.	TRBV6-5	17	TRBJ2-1	CASSYSGGANLYNEQFF	TGTGCCAGCAGTTACTCGGGCGGGGCGAATTTGTACAATGAGCAGTTCTTC